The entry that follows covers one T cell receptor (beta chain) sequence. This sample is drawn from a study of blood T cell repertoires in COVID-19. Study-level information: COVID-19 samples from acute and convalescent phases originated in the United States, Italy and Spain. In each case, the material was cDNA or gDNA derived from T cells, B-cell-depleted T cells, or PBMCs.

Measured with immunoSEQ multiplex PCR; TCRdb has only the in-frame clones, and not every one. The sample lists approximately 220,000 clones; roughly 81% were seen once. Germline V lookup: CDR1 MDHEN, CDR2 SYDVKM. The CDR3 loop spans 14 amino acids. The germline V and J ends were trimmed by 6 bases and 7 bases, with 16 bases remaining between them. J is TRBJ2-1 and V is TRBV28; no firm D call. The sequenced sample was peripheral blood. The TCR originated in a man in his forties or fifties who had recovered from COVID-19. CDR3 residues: CASSPIGVRNEQFF. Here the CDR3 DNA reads TGTGCCAGCAGCCCTATTGGAGTTCGGAATGAGCAGTTCTTC.